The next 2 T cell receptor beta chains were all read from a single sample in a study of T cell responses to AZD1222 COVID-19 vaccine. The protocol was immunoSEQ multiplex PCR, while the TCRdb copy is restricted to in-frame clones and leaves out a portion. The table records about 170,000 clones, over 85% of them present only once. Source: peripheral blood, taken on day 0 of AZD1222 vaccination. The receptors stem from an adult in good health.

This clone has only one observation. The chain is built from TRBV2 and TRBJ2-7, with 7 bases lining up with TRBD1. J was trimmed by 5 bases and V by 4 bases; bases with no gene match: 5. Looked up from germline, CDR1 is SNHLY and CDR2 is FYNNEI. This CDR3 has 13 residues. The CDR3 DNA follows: TGTGCCAGCAGTGTCGACAGGGTCCACGAGCAGTACTTC. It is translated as CASSVDRVHEQYF.

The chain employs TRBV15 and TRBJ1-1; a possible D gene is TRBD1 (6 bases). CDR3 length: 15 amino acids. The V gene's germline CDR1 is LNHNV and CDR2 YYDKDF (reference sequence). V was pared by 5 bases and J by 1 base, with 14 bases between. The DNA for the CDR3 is TGTGCCACCAGCCAACCCGGGGGGCCGAACACTGAAGCTTTCTTT. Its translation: CATSQPGGPNTEAFF.